Following are 9 T cell receptor beta chains from one sample sequenced in a study of post-analysis software for immune sequencing data. Study findings and constraints: In patients, TRBV5-6, TRBV5-1 and TRBV20-1 belonged to five TRBV segments found more frequently than in controls.

Researchers reported that TCR beta cDNA libraries carried unique molecular identifiers. MiXCR was run by TCRdb on the PCR reads, yielding one entry per CDR3 protein. The data contain 700,000 to 900,000 distinct CDR3 sequences, under 60% of them singletons. These receptors have no known antigen. The sequenced sample was blood. The receptor source for this set is a girl aged 10 to 17 with multiple sclerosis.

The gene calls are TRBV7-2 and TRBJ2-1, with no clear D. The V gene's germline CDR1 is SGHTA and CDR2 FQGNSA. This CDR3 has 15 amino acids. Trimming pared 1 base from V and 9 bases from J, leaving 16 bases between. The CDR3 is CASSLVALRSSEQFF. The CDR3 bases are TGTGCCAGCAGCTTAGTGGCCCTTCGGAGCAGTGAGCAGTTCTTC.

The rearrangement links TRBV6-5 to TRBJ1-4; D remains ambiguous. CDR3 length: 15 amino acids. Between the trimmed V and J ends, which lost 2 bases and 8 bases, there was a span of 15 bases. Germline V CDR1 and CDR2: MNHEY, SVGAGI. Written as DNA, the CDR3 is TGTGCCAGCAGTTACGGCAGGAGGATAGGCGAAAAACTGTTTTTT. This codes for CASSYGRRIGEKLFF.

V usage is TRBV11-3 and J usage is TRBJ2-7, with D maybe TRBD1 (6 bases). Germline V gene lookup returns CDR1 SGHNT and CDR2 YENEEA. This CDR3 is built from 15 residues. Between the trimmed V and J ends, which lost 4 bases and 3 bases, there was a span of 16 bases. CDR3 nucleotides: TGTGCCAGCAGCTCCGAGGACAGTGGGGGCTACGAGCAGTACTTC. This sequence encodes CASSSEDSGGYEQYF. The variable domain in full, completed from reference TRBV11-3 and TRBJ2-7, reads EAGVVQSPRYKIIEKKQPVAFWCNPISGHNTLYWYLQNLGQGPELLIRYENEEAVDDSQLPKDRFSAERLKGVDSTLKIQPAELGDSAVYLCASSSEDSGGYEQYFGPGTRLTVT.

V is TRBV27 and J is TRBJ2-5; D possibly corresponds to TRBD1 (5 bases). The V and J ends lost 1 base and 11 bases respectively, with 17 bases between them. Germline values: CDR1 MNHEY, CDR2 SMNVEV (reference sequence). CDR3 length: 14 amino acids. The CDR3: CASSLFQGSEEQYF. The CDR3, as DNA: TGTGCCAGCAGTTTATTTCAGGGATCAGAGGAGCAGTACTTC.

The chain is built from TRBV6-5 and TRBJ2-4; a weak D match, TRBD1 (6 bases). Germline CDR1 is MNHEY and CDR2 is SVGAGI. V shed 5 bases and J shed 1 base, with 15 bases lying between them. The CDR3 consists of 16 residues. CDR3 region: CASSPRGTRAKNIQYF. In nucleotides, the CDR3 is TGTGCCAGCAGTCCTAGGGGGACACGTGCCAAAAACATTCAGTACTTC.

This clonotype has only a few counts. The V and J genes are TRBV20-1 and TRBJ2-2, with D unclear. This CDR3 region has 13 residues. V was shortened by 0 bases and J by 5 bases, with 7 bases between the two germline ends. CDR1 is DFQATT, CDR2 SNEGSKA, per germline (reference sequence). The CDR3 DNA follows: TGCAGTGCTAGAGACTGGCGTACCGGGGAGCTGTTTTTT. The encoded protein is CSARDWRTGELFF.

The chain uses TRBV11-3 and TRBJ2-1; 11 bases fit TRBD2. V was clipped by 5 bases and J by 5 bases; unmatched bases: 2. CDR1 SGHNT and CDR2 YENEEA come from the germline V gene. CDR3 length: 14 residues. The CDR3 sequence: CASSISGRDNEQFF. In nucleotides, the CDR3 is TGTGCCAGCAGCATTAGCGGGAGGGACAATGAGCAGTTCTTC.

J is TRBJ2-5 and V is TRBV3-1, with TRBD1 matching 8 bases. CDR1 is LGHDT and CDR2 is YNNKEL in the germline V gene (reference sequence). The CDR3 has 18 amino acids. With 4 bases clipped from V and 1 base from J, the junction kept 14 bases outside the gene matches. DNA for the CDR3: TGTGCCAGCAGCCCACTACCAGGGACAGGCGCGGGCCAAGAGACCCAGTACTTC. It translates to CASSPLPGTGAGQETQYF.

The chain carries TRBV5-1 and TRBJ2-7; 7 nucleotides line up with TRBD1. The CDR3 totals 15 residues. The germline CDR1 and CDR2 sequences are SGHRS and YFSETQ. The J segment lost 0 bases and the V segment lost 4 bases, leaving 7 bases of the junction unmatched. Here the CDR3 reads CASSKDRDLSYEQYF. Here the CDR3 DNA reads TGCGCCAGCAGCAAAGACAGGGATCTCTCCTACGAGCAGTACTTC.